This T cell receptor (beta chain) derives from a study of post-analysis software for immune sequencing data. Study-wide results and limits: Clustering by F measure revealed strong co-clustering among samples prepared together in one batch. The study found significantly lower normalized Chao1 diversity in multiple sclerosis patients than in controls.

On this clonotype itself: Antigen unknown.

Each TCR beta cDNA library carried unique molecular identifiers. The source material, about 0.9 to 11 million T cells, gave rise to 500,000 or so cDNA molecules. TCRdb fed the PCR reads into MiXCR, producing one record per CDR3 protein. Counted here are roughly 430,000 distinct CDR3 sequences, more than 30% occurring once; the ten biggest clones make up 7.6%. This TCR was recovered from a girl aged 2 to 9 with multiple sclerosis. Sequenced material: blood.

The CDR3 nucleotides are TGTGCCAGCAGCTTGGCCCGGTTATCGGCCGGAGTAAGAGGAAACATTCAGTACTTC. It codes for CASSLARLSAGVRGNIQYF. The chain employs TRBV5-5 and TRBJ2-4; no reliable D call. This CDR3 has 19 amino acids. Germline CDR1 SGHKS, CDR2 YYEKEE (reference sequence). V lost 0 bases and J lost 6, with 25 bases in between.